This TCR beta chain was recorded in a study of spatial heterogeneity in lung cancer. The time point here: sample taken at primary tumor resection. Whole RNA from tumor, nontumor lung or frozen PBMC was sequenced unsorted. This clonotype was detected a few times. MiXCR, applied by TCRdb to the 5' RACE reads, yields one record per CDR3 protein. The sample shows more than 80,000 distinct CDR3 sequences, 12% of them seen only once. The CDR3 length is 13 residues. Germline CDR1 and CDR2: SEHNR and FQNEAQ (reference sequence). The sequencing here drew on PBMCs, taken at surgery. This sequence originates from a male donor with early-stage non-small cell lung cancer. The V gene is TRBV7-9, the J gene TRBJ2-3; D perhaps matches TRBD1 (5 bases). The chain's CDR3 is CAEVAGIGDTQYF. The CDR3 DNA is TGTGCGGAAGTAGCAGGGATTGGCGATACGCAGTATTTT.